This is a list of T cell receptor beta chains from one sample in a study of cytomegalovirus exposure and HLA in healthy donors. Some clones are missing from TCRdb's copy, which holds only in-frame ones; the method was immunoSEQ multiplex PCR. The repertoire has under 200,000 clones, around 80% of them found once; the top ten carry 1.7%. The sequenced material came from PBMCs. Every receptor here comes from a woman aged 18 to 35 in good health and CMV-seronegative. Each CDR3 is given with its conserved first and last residue. The order of the fields is V gene, D gene, J gene, clone size, CDR3 protein, CDR3 DNA. A D gene is named only where the DNA matches it firmly. Some rows have no size entry. The others give once, few or many, or a class for an expanded clone.

V: TRBV5-8; D: -; J: TRBJ2-1; size: -; CDR3: CASSMDLLNNEQFF; DNA: TGTGCCAGCAGCATGGACTTGTTGAACAATGAGCAGTTCTTC
V: TRBV11-2; D: -; J: TRBJ2-7; size: -; CDR3: CASSQTGELYEQYF; DNA: TGTGCCAGCAGCCAAACGGGGGAACTCTACGAGCAGTACTTC
V: TRBV29-1; D: -; J: TRBJ2-3; size: -; CDR3: CSGGGPSTDTQYF; DNA: TGCAGCGGGGGGGGGCCGAGCACAGATACGCAGTATTTT
V: TRBV9; D: -; J: TRBJ1-2; size: -; CDR3: CASSPRDSYGYTF; DNA: TGTGCCAGCAGCCCGAGGGACTCCTATGGCTACACCTTC
V: TRBV19; D: TRBD1; J: TRBJ1-1; size: few; CDR3: CASLRGPTEAFF; DNA: TGTGCCAGTCTCAGGGGGCCCACTGAAGCTTTCTTT
V: TRBV7-6; D: -; J: TRBJ1-2; size: -; CDR3: CASSLGRGANYGYTF; DNA: TGTGCCAGCAGCTTAGGGAGGGGAGCTAACTATGGCTACACCTTC
V: TRBV27; D: TRBD2; J: TRBJ2-3; size: -; CDR3: CASSLGLGGTDTQYF; DNA: TGTGCCAGCAGTCTGGGACTAGGGGGCACAGATACGCAGTATTTT
V: TRBV27; D: TRBD1; J: TRBJ1-5; size: once; CDR3: CASSKGQANQPQHF; DNA: TGTGCCAGCAGCAAGGGACAGGCTAATCAGCCCCAGCATTTT
V: TRBV19; D: -; J: TRBJ1-3; size: -; CDR3: CASNNRWEISGNTIYF; DNA: TGTGCCAGTAATAATAGGTGGGAGATCTCTGGAAACACCATATATTTT
V: TRBV18; D: -; J: TRBJ2-4; size: -; CDR3: CASSRTELAKNIQYF; DNA: TGTGCCAGCTCCCGGACAGAACTAGCCAAAAACATTCAGTACTTC
V: TRBV19; D: -; J: TRBJ1-5; size: -; CDR3: CASSTRTAYPNQPQHF; DNA: TGTGCCAGTAGTACCCGGACAGCATATCCCAATCAGCCCCAGCATTTT
V: TRBV10-2; D: TRBD2; J: TRBJ2-3; size: once; CDR3: CASSESPGLATSTDTQYF; DNA: TGCGCCAGCAGTGAGTCACCGGGACTAGCAACTAGCACAGATACGCAGTATTTT
V: TRBV28; D: -; J: TRBJ2-2; size: -; CDR3: CASSLWAGVTGELFF; DNA: TGTGCCAGCAGTTTATGGGCAGGGGTCACCGGGGAGCTGTTTTTT
V: TRBV10-2; D: -; J: TRBJ2-5; size: -; CDR3: CASSGEETQYF; DNA: TGCGCCAGCAGTGGAGAGGAGACCCAGTACTTC
V: TRBV28; D: -; J: TRBJ2-3; size: -; CDR3: CASSSLWEERVFTDTQYF; DNA: TGTGCCAGCAGTTCCCTTTGGGAAGAGCGGGTCTTCACAGATACGCAGTATTTT
V: TRBV27; D: -; J: TRBJ1-2; size: -; CDR3: CASSLARGYYGYTF; DNA: TGTGCCAGCAGTTTGGCGAGAGGGTACTATGGCTACACCTTC
V: TRBV28; D: TRBD2; J: TRBJ2-5; size: -; CDR3: CASSFGSGVSETQYF; DNA: TGTGCCAGCAGTTTTGGGAGCGGGGTCTCCGAGACCCAGTACTTC
V: TRBV6-5; D: -; J: TRBJ2-3; size: -; CDR3: CASSYAESTDTQYF; DNA: TGTGCCAGCAGTTACGCGGAGAGCACAGATACGCAGTATTTT
V: TRBV11-2; D: TRBD1; J: TRBJ1-1; size: -; CDR3: CASSFPLDRDNAFDTEAFF; DNA: TGTGCCAGCAGCTTCCCCCTTGACAGGGATAATGCTTTTGACACTGAAGCTTTCTTT
V: TRBV5-8; D: -; J: TRBJ2-3; size: -; CDR3: CASSLQGRTWYTDTQYF; DNA: TGTGCCAGCAGCCTACAGGGCAGAACCTGGTACACAGATACGCAGTATTTT
V: TRBV11-3; D: -; J: TRBJ2-1; size: -; CDR3: CASSLTRVGNEQFF; DNA: TGTGCCAGCAGCTTAACGCGGGTAGGAAATGAGCAGTTCTTC
V: TRBV6-5; D: -; J: TRBJ2-1; size: -; CDR3: CASSYRGQSEWFF; DNA: TGTGCCAGCAGTTACCGAGGACAGTCCGAGTGGTTCTTC
V: TRBV30; D: TRBD1; J: TRBJ2-3; size: -; CDR3: CAWSDGQGSTDTQYF; DNA: TGTGCCTGGAGTGATGGACAGGGGAGCACAGATACGCAGTATTTT
V: TRBV5-1; D: -; J: TRBJ2-1; size: -; CDR3: CASSLSDNEQFF; DNA: TGCGCCAGCAGCTTATCAGACAATGAGCAGTTCTTC
V: TRBV27; D: -; J: TRBJ2-5; size: -; CDR3: CASSLGGAGVQETQYF; DNA: TGTGCCAGCAGTTTAGGGGGCGCAGGGGTTCAGGAGACCCAGTACTTC
V: TRBV2; D: -; J: TRBJ2-2; size: -; CDR3: CASSDARGTGELFF; DNA: TGTGCCAGCAGTGATGCCCGCGGGACCGGGGAGCTGTTTTTT
V: TRBV4-3; D: -; J: TRBJ1-1; size: -; CDR3: CASSQLGSTEAFF; DNA: TGCGCCAGCAGCCAATTGGGGAGCACTGAAGCTTTCTTT
V: TRBV30; D: TRBD1; J: TRBJ1-4; size: -; CDR3: CAWSQGARGKLFF; DNA: TGTGCCTGGAGTCAGGGGGCGCGGGGGAAACTGTTTTTT
V: TRBV28; D: TRBD1; J: TRBJ2-5; size: -; CDR3: CASSLSGTGEETQYF; DNA: TGTGCCAGCAGTTTGTCCGGGACAGGGGAAGAGACCCAGTACTTC
V: TRBV28; D: -; J: TRBJ2-1; size: -; CDR3: CASLLGGALNEQFF; DNA: TGTGCCAGCCTCTTGGGGGGGGCCCTCAATGAGCAGTTCTTC
V: TRBV7-9; D: -; J: TRBJ2-1; size: -; CDR3: CASSPRVKGVPPDGEQFF; DNA: TGTGCCAGCAGCCCAAGGGTTAAGGGGGTTCCCCCCGATGGGGAGCAGTTCTTC
V: TRBV28; D: TRBD2; J: TRBJ2-7; size: -; CDR3: CASKSGGLLGREQYF; DNA: TGTGCCAGTAAGTCGGGGGGACTCCTTGGACGCGAGCAGTACTTC
V: TRBV4-3; D: TRBD1; J: TRBJ2-6; size: -; CDR3: CASSQILSGTGSSGANVLTF; DNA: TGCGCCAGCAGCCAGATTTTATCCGGGACAGGAAGCTCTGGGGCCAACGTCCTGACTTTC
V: TRBV4-3; D: -; J: TRBJ1-1; size: -; CDR3: CASSQDRREGTEAFF; DNA: TGCGCCAGCAGCCAAGATCGGAGGGAGGGCACTGAAGCTTTCTTT
V: TRBV10-3; D: -; J: TRBJ1-2; size: -; CDR3: CAISDFGAGRVYGYTF; DNA: TGTGCCATCAGTGATTTCGGGGCAGGGAGGGTCTATGGCTACACCTTC
V: TRBV11-2; D: TRBD2; J: TRBJ2-3; size: -; CDR3: CASSSGLAGGTDTQYF; DNA: TGTGCCAGCAGCTCTGGACTAGCGGGGGGCACAGATACGCAGTATTTT
V: TRBV14; D: TRBD2; J: TRBJ2-1; size: -; CDR3: CASSQKLAGVVHEQFF; DNA: TGTGCCAGCAGCCAAAAACTAGCGGGAGTAGTCCATGAGCAGTTCTTC
V: TRBV9; D: -; J: TRBJ1-3; size: -; CDR3: CASSVATGVNGNTIYF; DNA: TGTGCCAGCAGCGTAGCTACGGGAGTCAATGGAAACACCATATATTTT
V: TRBV27; D: -; J: TRBJ1-1; size: few; CDR3: CASSLGGGDTEAFF; DNA: TGTGCCAGCAGTTTAGGTGGGGGCGACACTGAAGCTTTCTTT
V: TRBV5-1; D: -; J: TRBJ2-1; size: -; CDR3: CASSPGGTGVFSEQFF; DNA: TGCGCCAGCAGCCCTGGGGGGACGGGTGTATTCAGTGAGCAGTTCTTC
V: TRBV12-2; D: -; J: TRBJ1-1; size: -; CDR3: CASRFTQAEMNTEAFF; DNA: TGTGCAAGTCGCTTTACGCAAGCCGAAATGAACACTGAAGCTTTCTTT
V: TRBV27; D: TRBD1; J: TRBJ1-2; size: once; CDR3: CASSPGQGAVDYGYTF; DNA: TGTGCCAGCAGTCCGGGACAGGGGGCCGTGGACTATGGCTACACCTTC
V: TRBV27; D: -; J: TRBJ1-1; size: few; CDR3: CASSFHAEHFNTEAFF; DNA: TGTGCCAGCAGTTTTCACGCGGAACATTTCAACACTGAAGCTTTCTTT
V: TRBV5-5; D: TRBD1; J: TRBJ2-2; size: -; CDR3: CASSLAGTGDTGELFF; DNA: TGTGCCAGCAGCTTGGCCGGGACAGGGGACACCGGGGAGCTGTTTTTT
V: TRBV5-4; D: -; J: TRBJ2-2; size: -; CDR3: CASSSAGELFF; DNA: TGTGCCAGCAGCTCCGCCGGGGAGCTGTTTTTT